Reported below is one T cell receptor (beta chain). What antigen it recognizes has not been identified. Base quality data are lacking; no much larger clone is found one base away. Each donor gave one peripheral blood draw, averaging around 0.11 L, which was collected into heparinised tubes. Using a panel that included CD45RO, CCR7, CD25, CD127, CD95 and CD27, naive, central memory, regulatory and stem cell-like memory CD4+ T cells were sorted on a BD FACSAria II. A purity above 95% was achieved for all sorted populations. Right away, PBMCs were isolated by Lymphoprep density gradient centrifugation and were stained directly, with no culture step. So that batch effects would be minimized, each experiment stained and sorted samples in pairs, pairing one healthy donor with one patient. V loses 4 bases, J loses 1 base, and the germline ends lie 11 bases apart. The CDR3 goes from the cysteine to the phenylalanine over 14 residues. Only the CDR3 region is kept as DNA, spanning 42 bases read in frame from base 1. CDR1 SGHNT and CDR2 YYREEE are derived from the germline V gene (reference sequence).

All of the isolated RNA was reverse transcribed with the High Capacity cDNA Reverse Transcription Kit, so expressed TCRB transcripts were sequenced. Deep immunoSEQ sequencing was performed on naive, central memory and regulatory T cell samples, with an average of roughly 4 million total reads per sample. Sorted cells were lysed in RLT buffer, and RNA was extracted using DNase-treated RNeasy Micro or Mini kits according to cell number. To prevent cross-contamination, every cell subset was processed on its own, while patient and healthy donor samples were processed together. The immunoSEQ multiplex PCR was used to amplify TCRB sequences from cDNA, generating 87-bp fragments that spanned the CDR3 region. Sequencing of the amplicons was performed on the Illumina HiSeq platform. The authors' analysis ran thus. Synthetic template baselines were used to correct PCR bias computationally, reads within Hamming distance 2 were collapsed, and singletons that could not be merged were discarded. Reads were aligned against IMGT so that V, D and J genes, CDR3 length and insertions or deletions at six rearrangement sites could be assigned. Within each subset, clonotype counts were normalized to sorted cell number, after which true diversity and Gini coefficients were computed with the tcR R package. Repertoire sharing was quantified using the overlap coefficient calculated on TCRB nucleotide sequences. The immuneACCESS repertoire file appears here via TCRdb, limited to in-frame rearrangements. These files lack a portion of the clones; in checked studies, under half of the deficit traces to unresolved V genes, and the cause of the others is not known. V and J calls plus clone size are reproduced from that table; the DNA served to infer D and trimming. Here the sample has fewer than 25,000 clones; 55% to 70% occur a single time. In total, the top ten clones hold 4.2% of the sample.

The sample comes from a study of beta chain features in type 1 diabetes (dated 2018 in TCRdb). Regarding the research as a whole: Mean age, gender distribution, total cell number and subset yield did not differ between patients and healthy donors. In the study, recently diagnosed type 1 diabetes patients and matched healthy donors were compared on the TCRB repertoires of their sorted circulating CD4+ T cell subsets. A total of roughly 100,000,000 sorted cells were examined across all samples, and the number of cells per subset was strongly correlated with RNA yield. Whereas all 30 or so donors provided naive and central memory subsets, regulatory and stem cell-like memory subsets were isolated from just 8 patients and roughly eight healthy donors. The full study reports these points: Because small numbers of individuals were included in the HLA sub-analyses, any influence of HLA type on TCRB rearrangement was left unresolved. At VDJ recombination sites, type 1 diabetes patients had fewer insertions and more deleted nucleotides, which implies abnormalities in thymic rearrangement. In all four CD4+ subsets, TCRB CDR3 length was moderately but significantly shorter in type 1 diabetes patients. Naive, central memory and regulatory TCRB repertoires appeared to be more similar among patients than among healthy donors. Sequencing cDNA rather than genomic DNA could over-represent highly expressing activated cells, although activation and CD3 levels did not differ between groups. Shorter templates might have been favored by PCR, but patient and control samples were amplified and corrected together, so both groups would have been affected equally by any skew.

Sequencing was done on a sample of Tregs from blood. The cell subset or site label corresponds to: regulatory CD4+ T cells. The sequence joins TRBV5-4 to TRBJ1-1, with the D gene call left open. The clonotype comes from a man aged 18 to 35 with type 1 diabetes. The CDR3 loop reads CASSEEASNTEAFF. The DNA reads TGTGCCAGCAGCGAAGAAGCGTCGAACACTGAAGCTTTCTTT.